The source of this TCR beta chain is a study of T-cell reconstitution after alpha-beta-depleted transplantation in children. There are many counts of this clonotype. Its antigen is unknown. The junction departs from the called germline gene at one end, perhaps through a read error. The germline V gene has CDR1 SQVTM and CDR2 ANQGSEA. The CDR3 consists of 11 residues. Study-wide results and caveats: T-cell numbers and diversity, one year after transplant, stemmed largely from T cells that were newly produced. In some patients, recipient T cells and intrathymic progenitors surviving conditioning explained high day-60 diversity. Several hundred graft clones that had expanded were reportedly the source of alpha-beta T cells about two months after transplant.

Using unique molecular identifiers, the investigators prepared the TCRbeta library. TCRdb used MiXCR to reprocess the PCR reads, holding one entry per CDR3 protein. The table shows about 260,000 distinct CDR3 sequences, with approximately 8.9% occurring only once. V gene TRBV29-1 combines with J gene TRBJ2-7; D is ambiguous. The sample consisted of PBMCs, mostly from graft donor cells, taken 180 days after TCRalphabeta/CD19-depleted stem cell transplant. The clonotype comes from a male patient younger than 18 who had a stem cell transplant for acute lymphoblastic leukemia, so the T cells may come from the graft donor. CDR3 DNA: TGCAGCCACTACCCCTCCCACGAGCAGTACTTC. This sequence encodes CSHYPSHEQYF.